These 20 T cell receptor beta chains originate from one sample sequenced in a study of blood T cell repertoires in COVID-19. Only in-frame clones appear in the TCRdb table, and some are missing; sequencing was by immunoSEQ multiplex PCR. The sample carries around 140,000 clones, around 86% recorded once. The sample comprised peripheral blood. All receptors derive from a human donor in a cohort sampled during active COVID-19.

The chain carries TRBV15 and TRBJ2-2; D unresolved. Germline CDR1 LNHNV, CDR2 YYDKDF (reference sequence). CDR3 length: 14 residues. Trimming shortened V by 0 bases and J by 2 bases, and 4 bases separated the two germline ends. The CDR3 sequence: CATSRDPNTGELFF. The DNA for the CDR3 is TGTGCCACCAGCAGAGATCCTAACACCGGGGAGCTGTTTTTT.

The chain joins TRBV7-2 to TRBJ2-7; weak D call: TRBD2 (7 bases). V lost 1 base and J lost 6, with 10 bases in between. The CDR3 has 13 residues. Germline CDR1 reads SGHTA; CDR2 reads FQGNSA. The CDR3 region has the DNA TGTGCCAGCAGCTTAGGAGGGGGGGGCGAGCAGTACTTC. As protein: CASSLGGGGEQYF.

The chain couples TRBV11-3 to TRBJ1-1; maybe TRBD1 (5 bases). Germline V CDR1 and CDR2: SGHNT, YENEEA. The CDR3 sequence is 13 residues long. The V end lost 0 bases, the J end lost 4 bases, and 6 bases lay between the germline ends. CDR3 nucleotide sequence: TGTGCCAGCAGCTTAGAAGGGGCCACTGAAGCTTTCTTT. Encoded protein: CASSLEGATEAFF.

There are a few counts of this clone. The gene calls are TRBV4-2 and TRBJ2-1, with 7 bases matching TRBD2. Per germline, CDR1 LGHNA and CDR2 YNFKEQ. There are 15 residues in the CDR3. Trimming cost V 1 base and J 4 bases; bases outside gene matches: 4. The CDR3 DNA is TGTGCCAGCAGCCAAGGAGCGGGGCAATACAATGAGCAGTTCTTC. Amino acids: CASSQGAGQYNEQFF.

CDR3: CASSATSGSSYEQYF. The CDR3 DNA reads TGTGCCAGCAGCGCAACTAGCGGGAGCTCCTACGAGCAGTACTTC. V usage is TRBV7-9 and J usage is TRBJ2-7, with 11 positions matching TRBD2. CDR1 is SEHNR and CDR2 is FQNEAQ in the germline V gene (reference sequence). CDR3 size: 15 residues. V was pared by 5 bases and J by 0 bases, with 3 bases of the junction left unmatched. The whole variable domain, remainder taken from reference TRBV7-9 and TRBJ2-7, is DTGVSQNPRHKITKRGQNVTFRCDPISEHNRLYWYRQTLGQGPEFLTYFQNEAQLEKSRLLSDRFSAERPKGSFSTLEIQRTEQGDSAMYLCASSATSGSSYEQYFGPGTRLTVT.

The rearrangement links TRBV5-1 to TRBJ2-2, with D uncertain. V was pared by 0 bases and J by 4 bases, with 7 bases between. The CDR3 contains 14 residues. Germline-derived CDR1 and CDR2 are SGHRS and YFSETQ. The CDR3 spells CASSLEAATGELFF. The CDR3 DNA reads TGCGCCAGCAGCTTGGAGGCGGCCACCGGGGAGCTGTTTTTT.

The chain has TRBV5-4 and TRBJ1-3; 10 nucleotides match TRBD1. J gave up 0 bases and V 0 bases, and 3 bases lay outside the gene matches. Germline lookup yields CDR1 SGHNT and CDR2 YYREEE (reference sequence). The CDR3 extends over 17 amino acids. CDR3 region: CASSLGQGANSGNTIYF. CDR3 nucleotides: TGTGCCAGCAGCTTGGGACAGGGGGCCAACTCTGGAAACACCATATATTTT.

The V gene is TRBV19, the J gene TRBJ2-2; tentative D call: TRBD2 (5 bases). The CDR3 spans 15 residues. Trimming stripped 3 bases from V and 4 bases from J, with 12 bases between. The germline gives CDR1 LNHDA, CDR2 SQIVND (reference sequence). Here the CDR3 reads CASSMDSWVTGELFF. Here the CDR3 DNA reads TGTGCCAGTAGTATGGACTCCTGGGTCACCGGGGAGCTGTTTTTT.

This clone showed up just once. The J gene is TRBJ1-2, the V gene TRBV9, with TRBD1 matching over 10 bases. The germline V gene encodes CDR1 SGDLS and CDR2 YYNGEE. CDR3 length equals 13 residues. V was clipped by 3 bases and J by 8 bases; unmatched bases: 4. CDR3 in amino acids: CASSGQGAGGYTF. In DNA form, the CDR3 reads TGTGCCAGCAGCGGACAGGGGGCTGGGGGCTACACCTTC.

The V call is TRBV5-4, the J call TRBJ2-1, with D possibly matching TRBD2 (5 bases). CDR3 size: 13 residues. V lost 0 bases, J lost 8 bases, and 9 bases lay in between. Germline assignment: CDR1 SGHNT and CDR2 YYREEE (reference sequence). The CDR3 spells CASSLAGSDEQFF. The CDR3 bases are TGTGCCAGCAGCTTGGCTGGTAGCGATGAGCAGTTCTTC.

This chain uses TRBV7-2 with TRBJ2-7; D may be TRBD2 (6 bases). The length of the CDR3 is 14 residues. Germline V gene sequence: CDR1 SGHTA, CDR2 FQGNSA. Trimming removed 3 bases from V and 0 bases from J, with 9 bases in between. The CDR3: CASSFGSLSYEQYF. The CDR3 DNA follows: TGTGCCAGCAGCTTCGGGAGCCTCTCCTACGAGCAGTACTTC.

This chain connects TRBV3-1 (or the pseudogene TRBV3-2) to TRBJ1-2; D is possibly TRBD1 (5 bases). Germline CDR1 LGHDT, CDR2 YNNKEL (reference sequence). This CDR3 contains 14 residues. V shed 4 bases and J shed 8 bases, with 17 bases lying between them. CDR3: CASSPRDSGGGYTF. The CDR3 DNA follows: TGTGCCAGCAGCCCCCGGGACTCCGGAGGGGGCTACACCTTC.

V and J are TRBV19 and TRBJ1-1; no firm D call. V was shortened by 3 bases and J by 1 base, with 15 bases between the two germline ends. CDR3 length: 16 residues. Germline V lookup: CDR1 LNHDA, CDR2 SQIVND (reference sequence). This CDR3 is CASSIPPLAENTEAFF. The DNA for the CDR3 is TGTGCCAGTAGTATCCCTCCCCTCGCGGAGAACACTGAAGCTTTCTTT.

CDR3 sequence (DNA): TGTGCCAGCAGCACAGTGGCAGCCTATGGCTACACCTTC. It is translated as CASSTVAAYGYTF. V gene TRBV7-9 combines with J gene TRBJ1-2; no reliable D call. Germline V gene sequence: CDR1 SEHNR, CDR2 FQNEAQ (reference sequence). V was cut by 5 bases and J by 4 bases, with 11 bases left in between. The CDR3 is 13 residues long.

The V and J genes are TRBV5-1 and TRBJ1-3; D possibly corresponds to TRBD1 (6 bases). Germline assignment: CDR1 SGHRS and CDR2 YFSETQ. There are 16 residues in the CDR3. V lost 4 bases and J lost 0, with 14 bases in between. In DNA form, the CDR3 reads TGCGCCAGCAGCGGACAACAGGGTAGCTCTGGAAACACCATATATTTT. Amino acids: CASSGQQGSSGNTIYF.

The gene calls are TRBV4-1 and TRBJ2-2; perhaps TRBD1 as D (6 bases). Trimming took 2 bases from V and 2 from J, leaving 9 bases between them. Germline V gene lookup returns CDR1 MGHRA and CDR2 YSYEKL. CDR3 length: 15 residues. Written as DNA, the CDR3 is TGCGCCAGCAGCCAACCGGACAGAAACACCGGGGAGCTGTTTTTT. This gives the protein CASSQPDRNTGELFF.

The CDR3 coding sequence is TGTGCCAGCTCTCAGGCTAGCGGGGATATAAATGAGCAGTTCTTC. Translation: CASSQASGDINEQFF. V is TRBV6-4 and J is TRBJ2-1, with 9 bases identical to TRBD2. CDR1 is MRHNA, CDR2 SNTAGT, per germline. The CDR3 covers 15 residues. V lost 8 bases and J lost 7; bases outside the gene matches: 12.

In this sample, this clone turned up a few times. The rearrangement joins TRBV19 to TRBJ2-4; possible D gene TRBD2, 6 bases. Germline lookup yields CDR1 LNHDA and CDR2 SQIVND (reference sequence). The V gene lost 5 bases and the J gene lost 7 bases, with 21 bases spanning the gap. The CDR3 totals 16 residues. In nucleotides, the CDR3 is TGTGCCAGTAGTGAGGTGTTTTGGGGAGGTTTGAACATTCAGTACTTC. Protein: CASSEVFWGGLNIQYF.

This CDR3 reads CATSRGPGTGKNEKLFF. As DNA, the CDR3 is TGTGCCACCAGCAGAGGTCCGGGGACAGGGAAAAATGAAAAACTGTTTTTT. This rearrangement joins TRBV15 to TRBJ1-4, with 9 bases lining up with TRBD1. The V gene's germline CDR1 is LNHNV and CDR2 YYDKDF (reference sequence). This CDR3 has 17 amino acids. Trimming removed 1 base from V and 5 bases from J; junction bases left unmatched: 8.

This chain links TRBV9 with TRBJ2-5, with TRBD1 as a possible D gene (6 bases). The germline V gene has CDR1 SGDLS and CDR2 YYNGEE. This CDR3 has 15 amino acids. Between the trimmed V and J ends, which lost 3 bases and 6 bases, there was a span of 18 bases. The CDR3 bases are TGTGCCAGCAGCGCAGGAACAGGGTTTGACCAGACCCAGTACTTC. Its translation: CASSAGTGFDQTQYF.